This TCR beta chain comes out of a study of shared clonotypes between healthy human individuals. General observations from the study: In the sorted subsets, rarefaction showed sequencing was incomplete despite large depth. Compared with memory subsets, naive subsets generally had larger estimated richness.

This CDR3 spans 16 amino acids. Germline V gives CDR1 SGHRS, CDR2 YFSETQ. V was shortened by 2 bases and J by 2 bases, with 14 bases between the two germline ends. Several immunoSEQ plates received, in even portions, the genomic DNA of each subset. Measured with immunoSEQ multiplex PCR; TCRdb has only the in-frame clones, and not every one. The sample shows some 2,500,000 clones, around 92% of them seen only once. Comments on this clone: The antigen is undetermined.

This receptor was obtained from a man younger than 30 in good health. Some clones in this sample may be carry-over from other donors' samples. Input material: naive CD4+ T cells from PBMCs. The sample's subset: CD45RA+ positively selected. The V and J genes are TRBV5-1 and TRBJ2-1; possible D gene TRBD2, 5 bases. The CDR3 reads CASSLYRGETYNEQFF. CDR3 nucleotide sequence: TGCGCCAGCAGCTTATACCGGGGAGAGACCTACAATGAGCAGTTCTTC.